This TCR beta chain was sequenced for a study of CD8+ T cells in alopecia areata. As to this clone: Other DNA sequences in the sample encode the same CDR3.

Regarding treatment: oral pan-JAK inhibitor, 5-10 mg twice daily. The CDR3 is 13 residues long. CDR1 and CDR2 (germline): SQVTM, ANQGSEA. Trimming shortened V by 3 bases and J by 4 bases, and 12 bases separated the two germline ends. RNA extraction was followed by reverse transcription into cDNA, which acted as the sequencing template. Using immunoSEQ multiplex PCR, the repertoire was profiled, and TCRdb retains in-frame clones only, with some absent. The sample has hundreds of thousands of clones, approximately 72% seen once. This sequence was found in a human donor with alopecia areata. The chain is built from TRBV29-1 and TRBJ1-2; D remains unclear. Sequencing was performed on CD4+ T cells sorted from blood, taken around week 42, from a patient treated with tofacitinib. In nucleotides, the CDR3 is TGCAGCGTTGATCAGAAAGGGTTCTATGGCTACACCTTC. This gives the protein CSVDQKGFYGYTF.